One T cell receptor beta chain is described in this entry. Clones were read by immunoSEQ multiplex PCR, and TCRdb kept only the in-frame ones, dropping some. The table records about 61,000 clones, approximately 86% of them present only once. This sample is drawn from a study of OX40 agonist ivuxolimab in advanced cancers. In the study overall: Prior therapy, whether anti-PD-1, anti-PD-L1 or anti-CTLA-4, was allowed, and under 50% had some.

The sequence came from an adult with an advanced solid tumor such as melanoma, head and neck, liver or kidney cancer. Specimen: CD4+ or CD8+ T cells sorted from blood, collected in a trial of the OX40 agonist ivuxolimab.

The CDR3 spells CASSVRSGGVGRAETQYF. CDR3 nucleotides: TGTGCCAGCAGCGTACGTAGCGGGGGGGTAGGACGCGCGGAGACCCAGTACTTC. The chain has TRBV9 and TRBJ2-5, with 11 bases that match TRBD2. The trim removed 1 base at V and 5 bases at J, leaving 13 bases unmatched. This CDR3 comprises 18 residues. The germline CDR1 and CDR2 sequences are SGDLS and YYNGEE.